The entry below gives a single TCR beta chain sequence along with its context. Its cognate antigen has yet to be identified. No much larger clonotype is one base removed from it; base qualities were not supplied. Using the deep immunoSEQ assay, TCR CDR3 regions were amplified from genomic DNA by multiplex PCR. Genomic DNA extracted from each cell subset was distributed evenly over all wells of several immunoSEQ 96-well plates, and each plate served as one replicate. For sorted subsets, 200 to 250 ng of genomic DNA, equivalent to around 29,000 T cell genomes, went into each replicate PCR. The purified libraries were quantified using a Qubit 3.0 fluorometer, sized with a Bioanalyzer 2100, and then quantified again using the KAPA Library Quantification kit. Every immunoSEQ 96-well plate was sequenced on a dedicated single-read 150-cycle Illumina NextSeq 550 flow cell. The authors' analysis ran thus. Because the immunoSEQ output included only junctional sequences and no quality scores, the filtering could not be the same as the filtering used for full-length reads. Sequences were annotated with PyIR, a Python wrapper for IgBLAST v1.9, and V/J genes and CDR3 were assigned using IMGT germline references. Reads with weak V/J assignments (E-value above 1e-6), missing CDR3, stop codons, out-of-frame junctions, or ambiguous translated residues were removed. V3J clonotypes were defined by identical inferred V gene, J gene, and CDR3 amino acid sequence. Percentage overlap between repertoires was computed as shared unique clonotypes divided by the size of the smaller repertoire. Richness of each repertoire was evaluated using RTK rarefaction, the Chao1 estimator, and Recon v2.1 estimates of unobserved clonotypes. OLGA was used to compute generation probabilities for all TCRbeta clonotypes that the gDNA method yielded from a few donors. Not all clones reach the TCRdb copy of this immuneACCESS table, which keeps in-frame sequences only. Checked studies attribute under half of the gap to unresolved V genes and leave the rest unexplained. For V, J and clone size, that table is used; D and trimming come from the DNA. The sample yields 2 million or so clones; about 95% were counted once. The ten largest clones represent 0.85% to 1.2% of the sample.

CD8 naive samples were CD45RO-negative cells positively selected for CCR7, giving a CD45RA+CCR7+ population that excluded TemRA cells. The donors were healthy, HIV-negative adults with no recently reported acute infections or vaccinations. Every donor was a Caucasian adult residing in Nashville, Tennessee, USA. Blood was obtained by leukapheresis, after which PBMCs were separated by Ficoll-Histopaque density gradient centrifugation and cryopreserved in liquid nitrogen vapor phase. Purity and quantity of every magnetically sorted T cell population were checked by analytical flow cytometry. Genomic DNA was isolated from each sorted fraction and quantified by UV absorbance on a Nanodrop 2000c. The data belong to a study of shared clonotypes between healthy human individuals (dated by TCRdb to between 2020 and 2021). The study in broad terms: The cohort included three men and two women between 18 and 49 years of age. Per donor, three plates each were used for CD4 naive and CD4 memory, two for CD8 naive, and one for CD8 memory. Blood TCR repertoires of about five healthy adults were deeply sequenced to estimate repertoire size and the extent of clonotype sharing between individuals. Different laboratories and diverse techniques were used to prepare libraries and sequence TCR repertoires, to increase sequencing depth and limit assay-specific biases. Leukapheresis yielded between about 0.94 and 9 billion PBMCs per donor. Overall study results and their limits: The small number of donors limited the genetic and exposure-history diversity represented. Larger estimated clonotype richness was generally found for naive subsets than for memory subsets. Only blood was sampled, and tissue TCR repertoires likely differ from those in blood. Higher generation probabilities were observed for clonotypes shared by all four sorted-subset donors than for non-shared clonotypes. Even with the large sequencing depth, rarefaction of the sorted-subset datasets indicated that sequencing was incomplete. When a handful of donors were compared, the shared fraction of clonotypes was about 5% for naive CD4, around 3.5% for naive CD8, 2.3% for memory CD4, and about 0.36% for memory CD8. Pairwise subsampling led to the expectation that sequencing depth would affect the degree of clonotype sharing among donors.

The sample taken for sequencing was naive CD8+ T cells sorted from blood. Read against the paper, the sample's cell subset or site label means: CD45RA+CCR7+. The sequence came from a man aged 18 to 35 in good health.

The sequenced DNA: TGTGCCAGCAGTCAGTCGTTGGGGCCGCTCTCCTACGAGCAGTACTTC. This is translated as CASSQSLGPLSYEQYF. The sequence links TRBV27 to TRBJ2-7; a tentative D call is TRBD1 (5 bases match). Based on the germline V gene (reference sequence), the CDR1 and CDR2 sequences are MNHEY and SMNVEV. V is cut by 5 bases and J by 0 bases, and the space between the germline ends is 17 bases. The cysteine opens and the phenylalanine closes a CDR3 of 16 amino acids. The entry retains the CDR3 DNA only, 48 bases that are in frame from base 1.